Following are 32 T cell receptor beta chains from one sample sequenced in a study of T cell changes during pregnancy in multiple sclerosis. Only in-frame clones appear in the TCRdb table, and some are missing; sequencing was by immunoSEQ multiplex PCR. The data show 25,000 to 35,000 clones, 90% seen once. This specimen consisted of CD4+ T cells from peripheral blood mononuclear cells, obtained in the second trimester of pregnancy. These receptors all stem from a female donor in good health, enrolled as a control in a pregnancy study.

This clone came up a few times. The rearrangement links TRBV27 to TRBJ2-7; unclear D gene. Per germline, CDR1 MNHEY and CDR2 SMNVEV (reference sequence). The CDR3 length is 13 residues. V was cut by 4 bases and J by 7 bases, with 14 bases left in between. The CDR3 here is CASSSDLRREQYF. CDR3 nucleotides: TGTGCCAGCAGTTCCGACCTAAGGAGAGAGCAGTACTTC.

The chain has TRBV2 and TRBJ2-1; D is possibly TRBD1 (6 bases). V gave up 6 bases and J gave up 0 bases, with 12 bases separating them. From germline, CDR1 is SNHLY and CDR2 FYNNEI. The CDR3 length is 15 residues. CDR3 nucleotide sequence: TGTGCCAGCAGCTCTACAGGGAGCTCCTACAATGAGCAGTTCTTC. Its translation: CASSSTGSSYNEQFF.

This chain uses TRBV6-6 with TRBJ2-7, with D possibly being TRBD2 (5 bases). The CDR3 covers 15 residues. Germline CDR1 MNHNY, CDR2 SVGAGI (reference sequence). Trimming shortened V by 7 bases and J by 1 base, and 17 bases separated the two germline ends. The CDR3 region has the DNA TGTGCCAGCACCTCCAGCGGAGAAAGGTCCTACGAGCAGTACTTC. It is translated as CASTSSGERSYEQYF.

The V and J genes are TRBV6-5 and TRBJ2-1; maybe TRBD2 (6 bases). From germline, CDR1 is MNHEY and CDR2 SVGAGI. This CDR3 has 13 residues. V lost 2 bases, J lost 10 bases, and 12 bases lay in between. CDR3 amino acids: CASSYGGDGEQFF. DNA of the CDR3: TGTGCCAGCAGTTACGGAGGGGATGGGGAGCAGTTCTTC.

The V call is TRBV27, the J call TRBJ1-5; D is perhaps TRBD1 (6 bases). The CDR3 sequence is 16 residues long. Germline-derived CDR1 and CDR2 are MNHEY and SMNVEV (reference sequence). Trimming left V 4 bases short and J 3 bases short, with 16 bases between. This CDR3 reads CASSSHGGGLNQPQHF. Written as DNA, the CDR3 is TGTGCCAGCAGTTCACACGGGGGGGGCCTCAATCAGCCCCAGCATTTT.

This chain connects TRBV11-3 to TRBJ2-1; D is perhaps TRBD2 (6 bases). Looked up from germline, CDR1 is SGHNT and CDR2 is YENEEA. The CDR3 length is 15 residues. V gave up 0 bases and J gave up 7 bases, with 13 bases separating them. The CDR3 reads CASSLDPGAANEQFF. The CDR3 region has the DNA TGTGCCAGCAGCTTAGATCCGGGAGCGGCAAATGAGCAGTTCTTC.

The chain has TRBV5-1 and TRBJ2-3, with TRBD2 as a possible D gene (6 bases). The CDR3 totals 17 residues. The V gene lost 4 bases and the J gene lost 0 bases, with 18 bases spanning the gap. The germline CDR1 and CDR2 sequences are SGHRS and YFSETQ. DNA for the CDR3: TGCGCCAGCAGCGGAAGTCTTAGCGGAGTCAGCACAGATACGCAGTATTTT. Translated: CASSGSLSGVSTDTQYF.

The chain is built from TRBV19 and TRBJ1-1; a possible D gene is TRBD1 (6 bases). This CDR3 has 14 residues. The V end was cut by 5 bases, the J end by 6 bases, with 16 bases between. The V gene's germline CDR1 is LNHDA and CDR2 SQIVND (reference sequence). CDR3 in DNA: TGTGCCAGTAGTTGGGACATAAGTTATCCTGAAGCTTTCTTT. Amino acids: CASSWDISYPEAFF.

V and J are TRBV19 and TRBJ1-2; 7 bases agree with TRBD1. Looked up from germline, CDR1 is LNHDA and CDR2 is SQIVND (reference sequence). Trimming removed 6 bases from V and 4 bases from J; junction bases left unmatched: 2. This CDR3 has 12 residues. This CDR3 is CASRDRSYGYTF. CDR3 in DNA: TGTGCCAGTAGGGACAGGTCCTATGGCTACACCTTC.

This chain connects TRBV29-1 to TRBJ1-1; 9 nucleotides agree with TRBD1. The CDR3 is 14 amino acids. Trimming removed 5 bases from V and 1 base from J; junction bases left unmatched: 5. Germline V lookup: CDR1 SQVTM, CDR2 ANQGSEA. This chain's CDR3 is CSVCTGGPNTEAFF. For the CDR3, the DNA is TGCAGCGTTTGTACAGGGGGCCCGAACACTGAAGCTTTCTTT.

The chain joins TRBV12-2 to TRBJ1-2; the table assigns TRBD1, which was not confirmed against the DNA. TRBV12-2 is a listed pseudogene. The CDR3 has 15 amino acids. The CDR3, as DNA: TGTGCAAGTCGCCCGACAGGGCCCGCTATCTATGGCTACACCTTC. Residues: CASRPTGPAIYGYTF.

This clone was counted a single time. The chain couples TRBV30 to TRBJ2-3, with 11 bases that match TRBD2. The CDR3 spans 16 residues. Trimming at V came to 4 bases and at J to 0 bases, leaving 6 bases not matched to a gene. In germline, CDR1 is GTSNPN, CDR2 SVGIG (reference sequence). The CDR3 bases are TGTGCCTGGACCCGGACTAGCGGGCTTAGCACAGATACGCAGTATTTT. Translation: CAWTRTSGLSTDTQYF.

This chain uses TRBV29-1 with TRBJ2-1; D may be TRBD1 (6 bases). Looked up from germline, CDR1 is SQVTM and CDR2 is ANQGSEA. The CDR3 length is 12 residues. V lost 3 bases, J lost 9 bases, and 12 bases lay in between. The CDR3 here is CSVDPGAGEQFF. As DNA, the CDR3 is TGCAGCGTTGACCCAGGGGCGGGTGAGCAGTTCTTC.

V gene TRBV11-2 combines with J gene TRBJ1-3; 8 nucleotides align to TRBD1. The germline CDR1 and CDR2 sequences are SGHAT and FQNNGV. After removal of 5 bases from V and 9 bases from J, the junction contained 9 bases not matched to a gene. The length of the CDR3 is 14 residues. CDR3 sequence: CASSATGAGGTIYF. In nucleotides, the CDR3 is TGTGCCAGCAGCGCGACAGGGGCCGGGGGCACCATATATTTT. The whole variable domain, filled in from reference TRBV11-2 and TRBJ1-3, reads EAGVAQSPRYKIIEKRQSVAFWCNPISGHATLYWYQQILGQGPKLLIQFQNNGVVDDSQLPKDRFSAERLKGVDSTLKIQPAKLEDSAVYLCASSATGAGGTIYFGEGSWLTVV.

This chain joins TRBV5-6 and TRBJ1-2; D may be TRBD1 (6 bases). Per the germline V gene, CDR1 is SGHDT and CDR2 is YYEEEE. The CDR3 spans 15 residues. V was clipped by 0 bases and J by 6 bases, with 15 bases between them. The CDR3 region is CASSLGDTSRDGYTF. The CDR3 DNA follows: TGTGCCAGCAGCTTGGGGGACACGTCGAGGGATGGCTACACCTTC.

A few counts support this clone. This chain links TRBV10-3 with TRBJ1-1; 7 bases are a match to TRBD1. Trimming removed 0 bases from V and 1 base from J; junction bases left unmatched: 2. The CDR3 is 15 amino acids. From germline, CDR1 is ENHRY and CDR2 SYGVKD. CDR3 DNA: TGTGCCATCAGTGAGTCAGGGGGCCCGAACACTGAAGCTTTCTTT. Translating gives CAISESGGPNTEAFF.

CDR3 in DNA: TGTGCCAGTAGTATAGCCCGCGGGAGAAATCTGGGGGGCCCCTACAATGAGCAGTTCTTC. As protein: CASSIARGRNLGGPYNEQFF. The genes are TRBV19 and TRBJ2-1, with TRBD2 as a possible D gene (7 bases). Trimming left V 1 base short and J 2 bases short, with 24 bases between. Looked up from germline, CDR1 is LNHDA and CDR2 is SQIVND (reference sequence). The CDR3 extends over 20 amino acids. Filled out from reference TRBV19 and TRBJ2-1, the complete variable domain reads DGGITQSPKYLFRKEGQNVTLSCEQNLNHDAMYWYRQDPGQGLRLIYYSQIVNDFQKGDIAEGYSVSREKKESFPLTVTSAQKNPTAFYLCASSIARGRNLGGPYNEQFFGPGTRLTVL.

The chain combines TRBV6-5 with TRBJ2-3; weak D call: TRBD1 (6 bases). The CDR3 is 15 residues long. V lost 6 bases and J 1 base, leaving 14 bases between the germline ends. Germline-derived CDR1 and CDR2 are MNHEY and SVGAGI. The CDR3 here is CASSPQGSRTDTQYF. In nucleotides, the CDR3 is TGTGCCAGCAGCCCCCAGGGGAGCCGCACAGATACGCAGTATTTT.

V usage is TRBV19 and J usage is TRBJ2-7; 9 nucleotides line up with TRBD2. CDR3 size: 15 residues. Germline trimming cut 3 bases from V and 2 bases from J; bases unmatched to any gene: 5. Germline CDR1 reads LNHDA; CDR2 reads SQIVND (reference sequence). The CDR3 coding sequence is TGTGCCAGTAGTATTGGTCTAGCGGGGACCTACGAGCAGTACTTC. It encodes CASSIGLAGTYEQYF.

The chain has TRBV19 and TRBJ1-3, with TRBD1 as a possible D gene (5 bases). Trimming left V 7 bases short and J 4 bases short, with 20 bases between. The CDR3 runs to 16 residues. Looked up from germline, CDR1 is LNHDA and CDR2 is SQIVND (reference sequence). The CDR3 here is CASTTTGHSWGNTIYF. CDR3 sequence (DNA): TGTGCCAGTACTACAACCGGACACTCTTGGGGAAACACCATATATTTT. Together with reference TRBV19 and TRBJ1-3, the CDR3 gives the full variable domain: DGGITQSPKYLFRKEGQNVTLSCEQNLNHDAMYWYRQDPGQGLRLIYYSQIVNDFQKGDIAEGYSVSREKKESFPLTVTSAQKNPTAFYLCASTTTGHSWGNTIYFGEGSWLTVV.

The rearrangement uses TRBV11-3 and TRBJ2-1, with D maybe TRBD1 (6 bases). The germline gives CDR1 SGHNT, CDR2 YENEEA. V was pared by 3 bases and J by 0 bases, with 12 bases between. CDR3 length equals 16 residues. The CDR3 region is CASSLGGQSSYNEQFF. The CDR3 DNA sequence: TGTGCCAGCAGCTTGGGTGGACAGAGCTCCTACAATGAGCAGTTCTTC. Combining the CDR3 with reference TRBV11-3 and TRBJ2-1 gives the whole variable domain EAGVVQSPRYKIIEKKQPVAFWCNPISGHNTLYWYLQNLGQGPELLIRYENEEAVDDSQLPKDRFSAERLKGVDSTLKIQPAELGDSAVYLCASSLGGQSSYNEQFFGPGTRLTVL.

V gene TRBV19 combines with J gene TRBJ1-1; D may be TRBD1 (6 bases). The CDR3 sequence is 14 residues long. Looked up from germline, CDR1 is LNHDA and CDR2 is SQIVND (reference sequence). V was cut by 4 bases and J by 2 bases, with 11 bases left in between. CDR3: CASSKGGANTEAFF. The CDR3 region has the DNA TGTGCCAGTAGTAAAGGGGGGGCCAACACTGAAGCTTTCTTT.

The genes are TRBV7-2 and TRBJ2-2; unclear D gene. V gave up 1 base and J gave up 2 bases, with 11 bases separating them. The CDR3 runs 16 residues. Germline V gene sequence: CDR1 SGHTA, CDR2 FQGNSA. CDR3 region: CASSLGPETNTGELFF. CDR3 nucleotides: TGTGCCAGCAGCTTAGGTCCAGAGACTAACACCGGGGAGCTGTTTTTT. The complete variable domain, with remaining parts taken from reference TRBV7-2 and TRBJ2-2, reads GAGVSQSPSNKVTEKGKDVELRCDPISGHTALYWYRQSLGQGLEFLIYFQGNSAPDKSGLPSDRFSAERTGGSVSTLTIQRTQQEDSAVYLCASSLGPETNTGELFFGEGSRLTVL.

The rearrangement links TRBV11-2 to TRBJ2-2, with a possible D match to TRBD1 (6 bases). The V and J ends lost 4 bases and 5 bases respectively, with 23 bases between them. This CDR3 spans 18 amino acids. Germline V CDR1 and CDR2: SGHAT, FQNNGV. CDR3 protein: CASSSPWGPGLGTGELFF. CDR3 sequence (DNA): TGTGCCAGCAGCTCTCCCTGGGGGCCCGGTCTTGGTACCGGGGAGCTGTTTTTT.

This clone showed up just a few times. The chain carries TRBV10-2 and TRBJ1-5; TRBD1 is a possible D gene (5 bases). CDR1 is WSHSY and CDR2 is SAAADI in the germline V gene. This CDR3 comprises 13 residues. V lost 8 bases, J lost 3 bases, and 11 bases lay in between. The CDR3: CASYPGNNQPQHF. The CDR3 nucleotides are TGCGCCAGCTATCCAGGGAACAATCAGCCCCAGCATTTT.

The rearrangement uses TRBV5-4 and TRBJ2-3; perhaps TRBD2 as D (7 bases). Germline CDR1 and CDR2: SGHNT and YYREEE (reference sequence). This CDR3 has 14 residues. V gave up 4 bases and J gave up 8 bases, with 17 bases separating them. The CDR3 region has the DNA TGTGCCAGCAGCCCCGAGGGGGGGCGCAGTACGCAGTATTTT. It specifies CASSPEGGRSTQYF.

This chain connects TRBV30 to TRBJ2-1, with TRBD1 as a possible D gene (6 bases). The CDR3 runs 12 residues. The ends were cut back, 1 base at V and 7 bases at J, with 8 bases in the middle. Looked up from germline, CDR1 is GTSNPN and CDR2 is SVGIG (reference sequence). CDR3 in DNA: TGTGCCTGGAGTGGCAGGGGTAATGAGCAGTTCTTC. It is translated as CAWSGRGNEQFF.

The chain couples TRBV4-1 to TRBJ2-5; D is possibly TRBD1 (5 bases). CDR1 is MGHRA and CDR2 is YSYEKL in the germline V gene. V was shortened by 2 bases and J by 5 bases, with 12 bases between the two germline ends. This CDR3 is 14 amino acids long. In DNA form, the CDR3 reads TGCGCCAGCAGCCAATCTCCAGGGTCGGAGACCCAGTACTTC. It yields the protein CASSQSPGSETQYF.

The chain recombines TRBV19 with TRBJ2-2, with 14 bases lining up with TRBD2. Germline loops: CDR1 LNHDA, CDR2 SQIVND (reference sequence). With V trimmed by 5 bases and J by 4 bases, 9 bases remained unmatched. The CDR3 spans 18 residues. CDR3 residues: CASSGGLAGGHRTGELFF. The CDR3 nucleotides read TGTGCCAGTAGTGGAGGACTAGCGGGGGGCCATCGCACCGGGGAGCTGTTTTTT.

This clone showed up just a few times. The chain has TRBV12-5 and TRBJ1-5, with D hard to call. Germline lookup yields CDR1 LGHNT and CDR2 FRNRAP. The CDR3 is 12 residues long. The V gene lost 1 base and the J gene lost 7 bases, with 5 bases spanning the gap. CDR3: CASGLDLQPQHF. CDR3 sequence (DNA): TGTGCTAGTGGTTTGGACCTACAGCCCCAGCATTTT.

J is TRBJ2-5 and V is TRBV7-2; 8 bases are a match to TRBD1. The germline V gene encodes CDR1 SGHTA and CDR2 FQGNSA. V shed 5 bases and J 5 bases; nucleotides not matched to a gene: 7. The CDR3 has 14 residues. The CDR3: CASSETGERETQYF. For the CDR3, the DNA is TGTGCCAGCAGCGAGACAGGGGAGAGGGAGACCCAGTACTTC.

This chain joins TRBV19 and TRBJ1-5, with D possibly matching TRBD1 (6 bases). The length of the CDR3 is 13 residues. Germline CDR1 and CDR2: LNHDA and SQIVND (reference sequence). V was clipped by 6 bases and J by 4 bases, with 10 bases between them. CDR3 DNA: TGTGCCAGTAGGACAGGAGGAAATCAGCCCCAGCATTTT. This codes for CASRTGGNQPQHF.